The 9 T cell receptor beta chains below come from one sample, sequenced in a study of graft-versus-host responses after intestinal transplantation. The data were produced by immunoSEQ multiplex PCR, yet TCRdb's version contains in-frame clones alone and is incomplete. The table shows about 93,000 clones, with about 93% occurring only once. No cognate antigen is known for these TCRs. Sequences were derived from unstimulated CD8+ T cells sorted from spleen or lymph node cells, sampled before intestinal transplant. The receptors originated from a human donor who received an intestinal transplant.

The chain recombines TRBV5-1 with TRBJ1-1, with D perhaps matching TRBD1 (6 bases). This CDR3 is built from 14 residues. Trimming pared 0 bases from V and 11 bases from J, leaving 17 bases between. Germline V gives CDR1 SGHRS, CDR2 YFSETQ. Here the CDR3 reads CASSLEPGQSGAFF. The CDR3 coding sequence is TGCGCCAGCAGCTTGGAACCAGGACAGTCGGGGGCTTTCTTT.

The J gene is TRBJ2-2, the V gene TRBV6-1; TRBD2 aligns across 10 bases. The V segment lost 3 bases and the J segment 1 base; nucleotides outside the gene matches: 2. The CDR3 sequence is 16 residues long. CDR1 and CDR2 from the germline V gene are MNHNS and SASEGT. This chain's CDR3 is CASSDWTSGNTGELFF. The CDR3 nucleotides are TGTGCCAGCAGTGATTGGACTAGCGGGAACACCGGGGAGCTGTTTTTT.

This chain connects TRBV19 to TRBJ1-2; D remains unclear. Germline V gene data show CDR1 as LNHDA and CDR2 as SQIVND (reference sequence). V lost 5 bases and J lost 6, with 7 bases in between. CDR3 length: 11 residues. The DNA of the CDR3 is TGTGCCAGTAGTCTTGGCCATGGCTACACCTTC. Its translation: CASSLGHGYTF.

The chain carries TRBV7-2 and TRBJ2-7; D ambiguous. Trimming pared 1 base from V and 6 bases from J, leaving 7 bases between. This CDR3 comprises 12 residues. Germline V gene data show CDR1 as SGHTA and CDR2 as FQGNSA. The CDR3 region is CASSLGGSEQYF. The CDR3 DNA reads as TGTGCCAGCAGCTTAGGTGGTAGCGAGCAGTACTTC.

The chain couples TRBV9 to TRBJ1-2; 8 bases are shared with TRBD1. With 2 bases clipped from V and 7 bases from J, the junction kept 7 bases outside the gene matches. The germline V gene encodes CDR1 SGDLS and CDR2 YYNGEE. The CDR3 consists of 14 residues. CDR3 loop: CASSVSGTGFGYTF. The CDR3 coding sequence is TGTGCCAGCAGCGTGTCGGGGACAGGCTTTGGCTACACCTTC.

The chain carries TRBV9 and TRBJ2-3; TRBD2 matches 7 bases. CDR1 and CDR2 from the germline V gene are SGDLS and YYNGEE. V dropped 3 bases and J dropped 3; count of bases not matched to a gene: 7. This CDR3 spans 15 amino acids. The CDR3 here is CASSATSLITDTQYF. In DNA form, the CDR3 reads TGTGCCAGCAGCGCGACTAGCCTAATTACAGATACGCAGTATTTT.

CDR3 loop: CASSLGGTSSYNEQFF. Written as DNA, the CDR3 is TGTGCCAGCAGCTTGGGGGGTACTAGCTCCTACAATGAGCAGTTCTTC. The chain carries TRBV7-2 and TRBJ2-1, with a possible D match to TRBD2 (6 bases). Germline-derived CDR1 and CDR2 are SGHTA and FQGNSA. The germline V and J ends were trimmed by 3 bases and 0 bases, with 12 bases remaining between them. The length of the CDR3 is 16 residues.

As DNA, the CDR3 is TGTGCCAGCAGCTTGACAGGGGCTGATGGCTACACCTTC. Protein product: CASSLTGADGYTF. J is TRBJ1-2 and V is TRBV13; 8 bases are a match to TRBD1. CDR1 is PRHDT, CDR2 FYEKMQ, per germline (reference sequence). The CDR3 contains 13 residues. Trimming took 3 bases from V and 6 from J; bases not matched to a gene: 3.

This rearrangement joins TRBV9 to TRBJ1-6; D is unclear. Trimming stripped 0 bases from V and 9 bases from J, with 16 bases between. The CDR3 spans 16 residues. Germline V gene lookup returns CDR1 SGDLS and CDR2 YYNGEE. The DNA for the CDR3 is TGTGCCAGCAGCGTAGCCATCCGGTCCCCTGGTTCACCCCTCCACTTT. Amino acid sequence: CASSVAIRSPGSPLHF.